A single sample gave rise to the 4 T cell receptor beta chains below, sequenced in a study of metastatic and nonmetastatic thyroid tumors. Not a single patient had been given any form of treatment at any point before undergoing thyroid surgery. TCRdb re-analyzed the PCR reads through MiXCR. The data show about 7,600 clones, with roughly a quarter seen just once and 15% to 20% held by the top ten. Sequenced: adjacent normal tissue. Source of these receptors: a female donor with papillary thyroid cancer or a benign thyroid nodule (not recorded which). Some clones in this sample may be carry-over from other donors' samples.

The table lists this clone with many counts. This chain joins TRBV3-1 and TRBJ2-7; 8 bases are a match to TRBD2. The CDR3 is made up of 15 amino acids. Trimming at V came to 4 bases and at J to 3 bases, leaving 8 bases not matched to a gene. Germline V gives CDR1 LGHDT, CDR2 YNNKEL (reference sequence). CDR3 in DNA: TGTGCCAGCAGCCCGACCGGACTAGCCGACTACGAGCAGTACTTC. Translation gives CASSPTGLADYEQYF.

This clone was recorded at least ten times. The CDR3 DNA follows: TGTGCCAGCAGGACAGGGGGCGACCGACTGTCTAGCAACTATGGCTACACCTTC. Translated, it gives CASRTGGDRLSSNYGYTF. V gene TRBV6-6 combines with J gene TRBJ1-2, with 10 nucleotides matching TRBD1. Trimming cost V 6 bases and J 2 bases; bases outside gene matches: 15. The length of the CDR3 is 18 residues. Looked up from germline, CDR1 is MNHNY and CDR2 is SVGAGI (reference sequence).

Many counts were recorded for this clone. This chain links TRBV18 with TRBJ2-1, with no clear D. V was shortened by 0 bases and J by 2 bases, with 5 bases between the two germline ends. Germline assignment: CDR1 KGHSH and CDR2 LQKENI. The CDR3 covers 14 residues. The CDR3 region is CASSPPAAYNEQFF. The CDR3 DNA reads as TGTGCCAGCTCACCACCGGCAGCCTACAATGAGCAGTTCTTC.

This clone was counted at least ten times. CDR3 amino acids: CASSLSGQTEAFF. For the CDR3, the DNA is TGTGCCAGCAGCTTGTCGGGGCAGACGGAAGCTTTCTTT. V usage is TRBV5-5 and J usage is TRBJ1-1; tentative D call: TRBD1 (5 bases). Trimming took 1 base from V and 8 from J, leaving 12 bases between them. The CDR3 contains 13 residues. Germline values: CDR1 SGHKS, CDR2 YYEKEE (reference sequence). Together with reference TRBV5-5 and TRBJ1-1, the CDR3 gives the full variable domain: DAGVTQSPTHLIKTRGQQVTLRCSPISGHKSVSWYQQVLGQGPQFIFQYYEKEERGRGNFPDRFSARQFPNYSSELNVNALLLGDSALYLCASSLSGQTEAFFGQGTRLTVV.